These T cell receptor beta chains were read from a single sample in a study of blood T cells in healthy people across ages. TCRdb analysed the 5' RACE reads with MiXCR anew, one entry per CDR3 protein. The sample carries 540,000 or so distinct CDR3 sequences, 40% to 55% recorded once. The sequenced sample was blood. The receptors originated from an elderly man in good health. CDR3s include the opening cysteine and the closing phenylalanine or tryptophan. Fields, in order: V gene, J gene, D gene, CDR3 length, CDR3 protein. The D gene is left open where the match is weak.

V gene: TRBV3-1
J gene: TRBJ2-5
D gene: TRBD1
CDR3 length: 14
CDR3 protein: CASRSGTDQETQYF

V gene: TRBV20-1
J gene: TRBJ1-5
D gene: TRBD1
CDR3 length: 13
CDR3 protein: CSARTGDYQPQHF

V gene: TRBV20-1
J gene: TRBJ2-1
D gene: TRBD2
CDR3 length: 15
CDR3 protein: CSASPLAGVGGEQFF

V gene: TRBV20-1
J gene: TRBJ2-3
D gene: TRBD2
CDR3 length: 15
CDR3 protein: CSASALAGVTDTQYF

V gene: TRBV3-1
J gene: TRBJ2-1
D gene: NA
CDR3 length: 16
CDR3 protein: CASSPSGLSSYNEQFF

V gene: TRBV5-1
J gene: TRBJ1-3
D gene: TRBD1
CDR3 length: 16
CDR3 protein: CASSWGQGAGGNTIYF

V gene: TRBV29-1
J gene: TRBJ2-7
D gene: NA
CDR3 length: 13
CDR3 protein: CSVARGADYEQYF

V gene: TRBV12-3/TRBV12-4
J gene: TRBJ2-7
D gene: TRBD1
CDR3 length: 15
CDR3 protein: CASSPVGDRVDEQYF

V gene: TRBV13
J gene: TRBJ2-1
D gene: TRBD2
CDR3 length: 16
CDR3 protein: CASSLETTSGRNEQFF

V gene: TRBV20-1
J gene: TRBJ1-1
D gene: NA
CDR3 length: 11
CDR3 protein: CSAPTLGEAFF

V gene: TRBV5-1
J gene: TRBJ2-1
D gene: TRBD2
CDR3 length: 15
CDR3 protein: CASSLGINRGDEQFF

V gene: TRBV20-1
J gene: TRBJ2-7
D gene: NA
CDR3 length: 13
CDR3 protein: CSYYFGVSYEQYF

V gene: TRBV7-2
J gene: TRBJ1-4
D gene: TRBD1
CDR3 length: 14
CDR3 protein: CASSSTGVNEKLFF

V gene: TRBV29-1
J gene: TRBJ2-3
D gene: TRBD2
CDR3 length: 15
CDR3 protein: CSVVLLAGTSDTQYF

V gene: TRBV29-1
J gene: TRBJ2-7
D gene: NA
CDR3 length: 15
CDR3 protein: CSVEVRGSVSYEQYF

V gene: TRBV9
J gene: TRBJ2-5
D gene: NA
CDR3 length: 15
CDR3 protein: CASNMGGQNQETQYF

V gene: TRBV4-1
J gene: TRBJ1-5
D gene: NA
CDR3 length: 13
CDR3 protein: CASSQGDGQPQHF

V gene: TRBV6-6
J gene: TRBJ2-3
D gene: NA
CDR3 length: 16
CDR3 protein: CASSYGWDPSTDTQYF

V gene: TRBV6-6
J gene: TRBJ2-1
D gene: NA
CDR3 length: 14
CDR3 protein: CASEGARGDKEQFF

V gene: TRBV10-3
J gene: TRBJ2-3
D gene: NA
CDR3 length: 16
CDR3 protein: CAISESAGDGTDTQYF

V gene: TRBV7-9
J gene: TRBJ1-4
D gene: NA
CDR3 length: 15
CDR3 protein: CASSRDRQTNEKLFF

V gene: TRBV5-1
J gene: TRBJ2-3
D gene: TRBD2
CDR3 length: 18
CDR3 protein: CASSKGTSGRLGTDTQYF

V gene: TRBV20-1
J gene: TRBJ2-7
D gene: TRBD1
CDR3 length: 15
CDR3 protein: CSARVWDRGTYEQYF

V gene: TRBV14
J gene: TRBJ2-4
D gene: TRBD2
CDR3 length: 19
CDR3 protein: CASSQSWEREFPPKNIQYF

V gene: TRBV3-1
J gene: TRBJ1-1
D gene: NA
CDR3 length: 15
CDR3 protein: CASSQVVGWNTEAFF

V gene: TRBV9
J gene: TRBJ2-3
D gene: NA
CDR3 length: 14
CDR3 protein: CASSVTSRTDTQYF

V gene: TRBV7-9
J gene: TRBJ1-6
D gene: NA
CDR3 length: 15
CDR3 protein: CASSGLSNYNSPLHF

V gene: TRBV5-1
J gene: TRBJ2-7
D gene: TRBD2
CDR3 length: 15
CDR3 protein: CASSFGTSVFYEQYF

V gene: TRBV12-3/TRBV12-4
J gene: TRBJ2-1
D gene: NA
CDR3 length: 14
CDR3 protein: CASSPTVPYNEQFF

V gene: TRBV20-1
J gene: TRBJ2-5
D gene: TRBD2
CDR3 length: 16
CDR3 protein: CSARDQTGGVGETQYF

V gene: TRBV21-1
J gene: TRBJ2-1
D gene: NA
CDR3 length: 13
CDR3 protein: CASSKVWGNEQFF

V gene: TRBV12-3/TRBV12-4
J gene: TRBJ2-3
D gene: NA
CDR3 length: 15
CDR3 protein: CASGPTGISTDTQYF

V gene: TRBV10-3
J gene: TRBJ2-7
D gene: TRBD1
CDR3 length: 13
CDR3 protein: CAISGTGGYEQYF

V gene: TRBV6-6
J gene: TRBJ2-4
D gene: TRBD1
CDR3 length: 15
CDR3 protein: CASSYSRDRGNIQYF

V gene: TRBV20-1
J gene: TRBJ1-2
D gene: TRBD1
CDR3 length: 12
CDR3 protein: CSARWGQTGYTF

V gene: TRBV4-1
J gene: TRBJ2-7
D gene: TRBD2
CDR3 length: 16
CDR3 protein: CASSRGLAQSSYEQYF

V gene: TRBV9
J gene: TRBJ2-3
D gene: NA
CDR3 length: 12
CDR3 protein: CASSVGADTQYF

V gene: TRBV7-9
J gene: TRBJ2-5
D gene: NA
CDR3 length: 15
CDR3 protein: CASRNAQGVVETQYF

V gene: TRBV24-1
J gene: TRBJ2-1
D gene: NA
CDR3 length: 15
CDR3 protein: CATSLRGGSYNEQFF

V gene: TRBV12-3/TRBV12-4
J gene: TRBJ1-5
D gene: NA
CDR3 length: 13
CDR3 protein: CASTPGPMQPQHF

V gene: TRBV20-1
J gene: TRBJ1-5
D gene: NA
CDR3 length: 13
CDR3 protein: CSARGGSNQPQHF

V gene: TRBV5-1
J gene: TRBJ2-1
D gene: TRBD2
CDR3 length: 16
CDR3 protein: CASSPYGGRAGAEQFF

V gene: TRBV5-5
J gene: TRBJ2-1
D gene: NA
CDR3 length: 14
CDR3 protein: CASRDTRTYNEQFF

V gene: TRBV5-1
J gene: TRBJ2-3
D gene: NA
CDR3 length: 15
CDR3 protein: CASSLPGPYTDTQYF

V gene: TRBV15
J gene: TRBJ2-5
D gene: NA
CDR3 length: 14
CDR3 protein: CATSRDQSQETQYF

V gene: TRBV20-1
J gene: TRBJ2-3
D gene: TRBD2
CDR3 length: 16
CDR3 protein: CSARGLLAGGTDTQYF

V gene: TRBV20-1
J gene: NA
D gene: NA
CDR3 length: 14
CDR3 protein: CSARDPRYQETQFF

V gene: TRBV20-1
J gene: TRBJ1-1
D gene: NA
CDR3 length: 14
CDR3 protein: CSARRQLSGTEAFF

V gene: TRBV3-1
J gene: TRBJ2-1
D gene: TRBD2
CDR3 length: 13
CDR3 protein: CAIGTSGNNEQFF

V gene: TRBV20-1
J gene: TRBJ2-3
D gene: TRBD2
CDR3 length: 17
CDR3 protein: CSARVPWLAGSTDTQYF

V gene: TRBV7-2
J gene: NA
D gene: NA
CDR3 length: 16
CDR3 protein: CASSLGGGRNTYEQYF

V gene: TRBV29-1
J gene: TRBJ2-7
D gene: TRBD2
CDR3 length: 14
CDR3 protein: CSVQLAGGPYEQYF